The 29 T cell receptor beta chains reported below all come from one sample, sequenced in a study of PD-1 blockade in mismatch repair-deficient tumors. Assay: immunoSEQ multiplex PCR; the TCRdb copy retains only in-frame clones and omits some. This sample carries 90,000 to 120,000 clones, 82% of them seen once, and the ten largest clones take 6.3%. The specimen comprised peripheral blood, sampled 36 weeks after starting pembrolizumab. All receptors come from an adult with mismatch repair-deficient cancer.

This chain uses TRBV5-4 with TRBJ1-2; maybe TRBD1 (6 bases). This CDR3 region has 13 residues. Germline CDR1 reads SGHNT; CDR2 reads YYREEE (reference sequence). V shed 5 bases and J shed 3 bases, with 11 bases lying between them. CDR3 sequence reads: CASSRTEDYGYTF. The CDR3 DNA sequence: TGTGCCAGCAGTCGGACAGAAGACTATGGCTACACCTTC.

There are a few counts of this clone. V is TRBV27 and J is TRBJ1-2; a possible D gene is TRBD1 (5 bases). CDR1 and CDR2 from the germline V gene are MNHEY and SMNVEV (reference sequence). CDR3 length equals 15 residues. V was shortened by 6 bases and J by 0 bases, with 14 bases between the two germline ends. In nucleotides, the CDR3 is TGTGCCAGCAGCGGGACGGCAGAACCTAACTATGGCTACACCTTC. Translating it yields CASSGTAEPNYGYTF.

This chain uses TRBV10-3 with TRBJ2-3; TRBD1 matches at 12 bases. The V gene end was trimmed by 4 bases and the J gene end by 2 bases; junction bases not matched to a gene: 10. This CDR3 is built from 18 residues. CDR1 and CDR2 from the germline V gene are ENHRY and SYGVKD. For the CDR3, the DNA is TGTGCCATCAGTGGTCCCGGGACAGGGGGCACACACACAGATACGCAGTATTTT. Translated, it gives CAISGPGTGGTHTDTQYF.

The chain recombines TRBV11-3 with TRBJ2-7, with 7 bases matching TRBD2. The CDR3 is 14 amino acids. Germline V gene lookup returns CDR1 SGHNT and CDR2 YENEEA. The ends lost 6 bases at V and 2 bases at J; junction bases unmatched: 7. CDR3 sequence reads: CASSRGGKTYEQYF. The CDR3, as DNA: TGTGCCAGCAGTCGGGGAGGGAAAACCTACGAGCAGTACTTC.

J is TRBJ2-1 and V is TRBV30, with unresolved D. The CDR3 covers 13 residues. In germline, CDR1 is GTSNPN, CDR2 SVGIG (reference sequence). The ends were cut back, 1 base at V and 7 bases at J, with 11 bases in the middle. This chain's CDR3 is CAWSDRRFNEQFF. The CDR3 coding sequence is TGTGCCTGGAGTGATCGGCGATTTAATGAGCAGTTCTTC.

The rearrangement uses TRBV6-5 and TRBJ1-1, with unresolved D. Between the trimmed V and J ends, which lost 5 bases and 8 bases, there was a span of 12 bases. The V gene's germline CDR1 is MNHEY and CDR2 SVGAGI. This CDR3 is 12 amino acids long. The CDR3 region has the DNA TGTGCCAGCAGTATCGTGGGCAGGGAAGCTTTCTTT. This translates into CASSIVGREAFF.

The chain uses TRBV29-1 and TRBJ2-7; D is ambiguous. V was trimmed by 3 bases and J by 3 bases, leaving 6 bases between them. Germline V lookup: CDR1 SQVTM, CDR2 ANQGSEA. The CDR3 contains 11 residues. CDR3: CSVELNYEQYF. The CDR3 DNA is TGCAGCGTTGAGCTAAACTACGAGCAGTACTTC.

The chain employs TRBV7-9 and TRBJ2-1, with TRBD2 as a possible D gene (6 bases). Germline V gene data show CDR1 as SEHNR and CDR2 as FQNEAQ (reference sequence). This CDR3 has 16 amino acids. V lost 1 base and J 11 bases, leaving 21 bases between the germline ends. The CDR3 DNA reads TGTGCCAGCAGCTTAGGGGGGACGCTAGCGCTTGAGAAGCAGTTCTTC. Amino acids: CASSLGGTLALEKQFF. Full variable domain (outside the CDR3, taken from reference TRBV7-9 and TRBJ2-1): DTGVSQNPRHKITKRGQNVTFRCDPISEHNRLYWYRQTLGQGPEFLTYFQNEAQLEKSRLLSDRFSAERPKGSFSTLEIQRTEQGDSAMYLCASSLGGTLALEKQFFGPGTRLTVL.

The rearrangement uses TRBV29-1 and TRBJ1-1, with D possibly TRBD1 on 5 matching bases. Germline V gene sequence: CDR1 SQVTM, CDR2 ANQGSEA. Trimming stripped 5 bases from V and 1 base from J, with 8 bases between. The CDR3 covers 12 residues. CDR3 coding DNA: TGCAGCGTTAACCAGGGGAACACTGAAGCTTTCTTT. Amino acids: CSVNQGNTEAFF.

The rearrangement links TRBV5-4 to TRBJ2-3; 14 bases agree with TRBD2. The CDR3 contains 16 residues. CDR1 and CDR2 (germline): SGHNT, YYREEE (reference sequence). J was trimmed by 3 bases and V by 4 bases; bases with no gene match: 4. CDR3 loop: CASSATSGRATDTQYF. DNA of the CDR3: TGTGCCAGCAGCGCGACTAGCGGGAGGGCGACAGATACGCAGTATTTT.

The gene calls are TRBV6-1 and TRBJ2-7, with D unresolved. The V gene lost 7 bases and the J gene lost 7 bases, with 20 bases spanning the gap. Germline CDR1 MNHNS, CDR2 SASEGT. This CDR3 region has 14 residues. The CDR3: CASKRVTLSGEQYF. DNA of the CDR3: TGTGCCAGCAAAAGGGTAACTCTCTCTGGGGAGCAGTACTTC.

The chain uses TRBV10-3 and TRBJ2-1, with D maybe TRBD2 (6 bases). The CDR3 has 15 amino acids. Per germline, CDR1 ENHRY and CDR2 SYGVKD. Trimming removed 0 bases at V and 2 bases at J, with 8 bases between. CDR3 amino acids: CAISESGGTYNEQFF. The CDR3 DNA reads TGTGCCATCAGTGAGTCTGGCGGGACCTACAATGAGCAGTTCTTC.

This clone has only a few counts. V and J are TRBV7-9 and TRBJ1-5; D unresolved. Germline CDR1 and CDR2: SEHNR and FQNEAQ (reference sequence). The CDR3 spans 13 residues. The ends were cut back, 3 bases at V and 5 bases at J, with 8 bases in the middle. As DNA, the CDR3 is TGTGCCAGCAGCTTTACGCAGGATCAGCCCCAGCATTTT. Translation gives CASSFTQDQPQHF.

The chain recombines TRBV11-2 with TRBJ2-5; 7 bases line up with TRBD2. Trimming took 6 bases from V and 2 from J; bases not matched to a gene: 9. The length of the CDR3 is 15 residues. The germline CDR1 and CDR2 sequences are SGHAT and FQNNGV. CDR3 protein: CASRRNSGLQETQYF. The CDR3 DNA reads TGTGCCAGCAGACGAAATAGCGGGCTTCAAGAGACCCAGTACTTC.

The chain links TRBV19 to TRBJ1-5; D possibly corresponds to TRBD1 (6 bases). Per the germline V gene, CDR1 is LNHDA and CDR2 is SQIVND (reference sequence). This CDR3 region has 13 residues. V dropped 10 bases and J dropped 3 bases, with 13 bases sitting between them. The DNA of the CDR3 is TGTGCCATTTCCGGACAGATCAATCAGCCCCAGCATTTT. As protein: CAISGQINQPQHF.

V gene TRBV28 combines with J gene TRBJ2-2; perhaps TRBD2 as D (5 bases). This CDR3 has 16 residues. Looked up from germline, CDR1 is MDHEN and CDR2 is SYDVKM. With 6 bases removed from V and 1 base from J, the gap between germline ends came to 15 bases. The CDR3 here is CASSPSGVGNTGELFF. The DNA for the CDR3 is TGTGCCAGCAGCCCCTCCGGGGTCGGGAACACCGGGGAGCTGTTTTTT.

The J gene is TRBJ2-7, the V gene TRBV19, with a weak D call TRBD1 (6 bases). The V end lost 5 bases, the J end lost 2 bases, and 13 bases lay between the germline ends. This CDR3 has 14 residues. From germline, CDR1 is LNHDA and CDR2 SQIVND (reference sequence). The CDR3 DNA follows: TGTGCCAGTAGTGGGGGCAGGGACACCTACGAGCAGTACTTC. Protein: CASSGGRDTYEQYF.

This clone was found once. The chain recombines TRBV7-3 with TRBJ1-2, with 9 bases aligning to TRBD1. This CDR3 comprises 15 residues. Unmatched junction bases numbered 9, after V lost 5 bases and J lost 5 bases. CDR1 is SGHTA, CDR2 FQGTGA, per germline. CDR3 coding DNA: TGTGCCAGCAGCGCGGGACAGGGAGACCGATATGGCTACACCTTC. Its translation: CASSAGQGDRYGYTF.

This clone was counted at least ten times. V is TRBV10-3 and J is TRBJ2-7; no reliable D call. In germline, CDR1 is ENHRY, CDR2 SYGVKD. With 10 bases removed from V and 5 bases from J, the gap between germline ends came to 18 bases. The CDR3 consists of 13 residues. CDR3 sequence reads: CATSPDETHEQYF. The CDR3 nucleotides are TGTGCCACCAGCCCGGACGAGACCCACGAGCAGTACTTC.

Comments on this clone: The junction shows a germline mismatch at one end, possibly a read error. This chain joins TRBV6-5 and TRBJ1-2; 8 bases are shared with TRBD1. This CDR3 comprises 10 residues. Germline-derived CDR1 and CDR2 are MNHEY and SVGAGI. In DNA, the CDR3 is TGTGCCAGCAGTGAAGGGACAGGCTACTTC. As protein: CASSEGTGYF.

The chain recombines TRBV9 with TRBJ2-1, with D maybe TRBD1 (5 bases). V lost 0 bases to trimming and J lost 7 bases, with 14 bases between them. The CDR3 sequence is 15 residues long. CDR1 SGDLS and CDR2 YYNGEE come from the germline V gene. CDR3 sequence reads: CASSVDGKTVNEQFF. The CDR3 coding sequence is TGTGCCAGCAGCGTAGACGGAAAGACAGTTAATGAGCAGTTCTTC.

This clone was counted a few times. The chain carries TRBV2 and TRBJ2-7, with 10 bases fitting TRBD1. This CDR3 spans 18 amino acids. Trimming cost V 3 bases and J 0 bases; bases outside gene matches: 11. Germline assignment: CDR1 SNHLY and CDR2 FYNNEI. CDR3 nucleotide sequence: TGTGCCAGCAGTGACGAGACCCTCCGGGACAGGGGCTCCTACGAGCAGTACTTC. This translates into CASSDETLRDRGSYEQYF.

The count of this clone is one. This chain links TRBV6-6 with TRBJ2-3, with 11 bases that match TRBD2. Losses at the gene ends were 6 bases for V and 0 bases for J; bases not matched to a gene: 5. The CDR3 extends over 16 amino acids. Per germline, CDR1 MNHNY and CDR2 SVGAGI (reference sequence). This CDR3 reads CASSRRTSGSTDTQYF. The CDR3 DNA is TGTGCCAGCAGCCGAAGGACTAGCGGGAGCACAGATACGCAGTATTTT.

V gene TRBV7-9 combines with J gene TRBJ2-3; D might be TRBD2 (6 bases). The V end lost 5 bases, the J end lost 1 base, and 10 bases lay between the germline ends. The CDR3 contains 14 residues. The germline CDR1 and CDR2 sequences are SEHNR and FQNEAQ (reference sequence). Here the CDR3 DNA reads TGTGCCAGCAGCCTAACGGGGGGCACAGATACGCAGTATTTT. This codes for CASSLTGGTDTQYF.

The CDR3 DNA reads TGTGCCAGCAGCCCCACCCGACTAGGAAGTAGGGATACGCAGTATTTT. Amino acid sequence: CASSPTRLGSRDTQYF. The chain combines TRBV11-2 with TRBJ2-3; D might be TRBD2 (6 bases). Trimming took off 5 bases at V and 6 bases at J, with 21 bases between the two ends. This CDR3 region has 16 residues. Germline V gene lookup returns CDR1 SGHAT and CDR2 FQNNGV.

DNA of the CDR3: TGTGCCAGTAGTCTTATCGGGACATTGGATGATGAGCAGTTCTTC. Encoded protein: CASSLIGTLDDEQFF. The rearrangement joins TRBV19 to TRBJ2-1, with D possibly matching TRBD1 (6 bases). V dropped 5 bases and J dropped 8 bases, with 19 bases sitting between them. The CDR3 is 15 amino acids. Germline V gene lookup returns CDR1 LNHDA and CDR2 SQIVND (reference sequence). The full variable domain, with the rest looked up from reference TRBV19 and TRBJ2-1, is DGGITQSPKYLFRKEGQNVTLSCEQNLNHDAMYWYRQDPGQGLRLIYYSQIVNDFQKGDIAEGYSVSREKKESFPLTVTSAQKNPTAFYLCASSLIGTLDDEQFFGPGTRLTVL.

The chain joins TRBV7-3 to TRBJ2-2; unclear D gene. This CDR3 region has 14 residues. Germline-derived CDR1 and CDR2 are SGHTA and FQGTGA. In DNA, the CDR3 is TGTGCTTCCGCGAGGCTGGCGAACACCGGGGAGCTGTTTTTT. Encoded protein: CASARLANTGELFF.

CDR3: CAISERIKAEELFF. The DNA for the CDR3 is TGTGCCATCAGTGAACGAATCAAGGCCGAGGAGCTGTTTTTT. The V and J genes are TRBV10-3 and TRBJ2-2; D gene uncertain. With 3 bases removed from V and 10 bases from J, the gap between germline ends came to 15 bases. Germline values: CDR1 ENHRY, CDR2 SYGVKD. This CDR3 is built from 14 residues.

This rearrangement joins TRBV11-1 to TRBJ2-7; no firm D call. Trimming stripped 2 bases from V and 9 bases from J, with 17 bases between. Per the germline V gene, CDR1 is SGHAT and CDR2 is FQDESV (reference sequence). CDR3 size: 14 residues. CDR3 protein: CASSLSRDPLRQYF. As DNA, the CDR3 is TGTGCCAGCAGCTTATCGAGAGACCCCCTGCGGCAGTACTTC.